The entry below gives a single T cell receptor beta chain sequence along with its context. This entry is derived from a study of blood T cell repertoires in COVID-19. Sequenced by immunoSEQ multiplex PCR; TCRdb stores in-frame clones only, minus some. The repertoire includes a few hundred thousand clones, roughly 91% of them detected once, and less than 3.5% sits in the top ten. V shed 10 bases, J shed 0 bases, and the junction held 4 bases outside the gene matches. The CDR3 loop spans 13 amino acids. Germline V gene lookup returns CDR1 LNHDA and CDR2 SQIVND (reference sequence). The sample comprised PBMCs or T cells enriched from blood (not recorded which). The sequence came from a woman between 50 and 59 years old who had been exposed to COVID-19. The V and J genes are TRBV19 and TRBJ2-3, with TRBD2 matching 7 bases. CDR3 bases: TGTGCCATCCAGCGGGATAGCACAGATACGCAGTATTTT. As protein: CAIQRDSTDTQYF.